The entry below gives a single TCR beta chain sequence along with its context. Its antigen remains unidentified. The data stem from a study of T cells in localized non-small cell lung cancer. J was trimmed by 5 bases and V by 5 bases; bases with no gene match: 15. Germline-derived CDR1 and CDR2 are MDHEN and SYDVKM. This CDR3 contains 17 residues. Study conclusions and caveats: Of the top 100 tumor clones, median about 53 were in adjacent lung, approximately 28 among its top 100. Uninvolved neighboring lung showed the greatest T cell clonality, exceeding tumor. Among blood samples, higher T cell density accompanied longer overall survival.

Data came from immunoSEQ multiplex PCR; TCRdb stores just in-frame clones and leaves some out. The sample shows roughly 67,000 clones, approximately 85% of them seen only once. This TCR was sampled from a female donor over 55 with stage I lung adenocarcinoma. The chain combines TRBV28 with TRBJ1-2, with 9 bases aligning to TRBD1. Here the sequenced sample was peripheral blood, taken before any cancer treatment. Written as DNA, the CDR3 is TGTGCCAGCAGTCCAATGAGAGGCGGGACAGGGAATTATGGCTACACCTTC. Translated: CASSPMRGGTGNYGYTF.